In its sample, the clone carrying this T cell receptor (beta chain) was seen a few times. This entry comes from a study of regulatory T cells in long-lasting Graves disease. Arm-PCR with iRepertoire HTBI primers amplified the CDR3 regions for these TCR beta libraries. TCRdb re-derived calls from the multiplex PCR reads in MiXCR, one entry per CDR3 protein. This sample carries approximately 400,000 distinct CDR3 sequences, about 23% of them seen once, and the ten largest clones take approximately 30%. From germline, CDR1 is ENHRY and CDR2 SYGVKD. The CDR3 consists of 15 residues. V was cut by 3 bases and J by 3 bases, with 15 bases left in between. The time point is: persistent/refractory GD, antithyroid drugs over 5 years with positive TRAb. Following extraction of RNA from PBMCs, that RNA was used to make the TCR library. In this cohort, patients came from an endocrinology department located in Xi'an, China.

The chain is built from TRBV10-3 and TRBJ2-7; possible D gene TRBD1, 6 bases. The input for sequencing was peripheral blood mononuclear cells (PBMCs), taken when the disease was refractory, from a patient treated with antithyroid drugs. This TCR derives from a woman between 40 and 50 years old with Graves disease. The CDR3 bases are TGTGCCATCAGTGATTTCAGGGGTTCTGGCTACGAGCAGTACTTC. As protein: CAISDFRGSGYEQYF.